The 31 T cell receptor beta chains reported below all come from one sample, sequenced in a study of CD8+ T cells in alopecia areata. Treatment of the sample: oral pan-JAK inhibitor, 5-10 mg twice daily. Following RNA extraction, reverse transcription yielded cDNA that acted as the sequencing template. Only in-frame clones appear in the TCRdb table, and some are missing; sequencing was by immunoSEQ multiplex PCR. The repertoire holds about 180,000 clones, approximately 55% seen once, with about 10% in the top ten. The input for sequencing was CD8+ T cells sorted from blood, taken at week 24, from a patient treated with tofacitinib. The receptors come from a human donor with alopecia areata.

The rearrangement uses TRBV4-1 and TRBJ2-3; maybe TRBD2 (6 bases). The CDR3 contains 12 residues. CDR1 and CDR2 (germline): MGHRA, YSYEKL. With 11 bases removed from V and 2 bases from J, the gap between germline ends came to 11 bases. This CDR3 reads CASGDFTDTQYF. The CDR3 DNA reads as TGCGCCTCCGGGGACTTCACAGATACGCAGTATTTT.

The chain employs TRBV9 and TRBJ1-6, with D perhaps TRBD1 (5 bases). The germline V and J ends were trimmed by 2 bases and 8 bases, with 17 bases remaining between them. Germline V gene sequence: CDR1 SGDLS, CDR2 YYNGEE. This CDR3 has 16 amino acids. The DNA for the CDR3 is TGTGCCAGCAGCGTCTCGGAGACAGCTTTGGATTCACCCCTCCACTTT. Translating gives CASSVSETALDSPLHF.

The rearrangement joins TRBV4-3 to TRBJ1-2; D possibly corresponds to TRBD1 (5 bases). This CDR3 has 15 amino acids. Germline CDR1 LGHNA, CDR2 YSLEER. Trimming took off 0 bases at V and 8 bases at J, with 16 bases between the two ends. The CDR3 here is CASSQDFTGRGGYTF. CDR3 bases: TGCGCCAGCAGCCAAGATTTTACGGGGAGGGGAGGCTACACCTTC.

The chain recombines TRBV5-1 with TRBJ2-7; 11 bases align to TRBD1. The CDR3 is 14 amino acids. Germline values: CDR1 SGHRS, CDR2 YFSETQ. The J segment lost 6 bases and the V segment lost 1 base, leaving 3 bases of the junction unmatched. The DNA of the CDR3 is TGCGCCAGCAGCTTGCGGACAGGGGGCCGCGAGCAGTACTTC. It specifies CASSLRTGGREQYF.

This clone has more than one count but fewer than ten. The chain couples TRBV13 to TRBJ2-1; unclear D gene. Germline loops: CDR1 PRHDT, CDR2 FYEKMQ (reference sequence). V shed 4 bases and J shed 8 bases, with 15 bases lying between them. The CDR3 covers 14 residues. In DNA, the CDR3 is TGTGCCAGCAGCTCCTACCTCAATAGGGATGAGCAGTTCTTC. Amino acids: CASSSYLNRDEQFF.

The chain combines TRBV29-1 with TRBJ2-5, with 12 bases aligning to TRBD2. V lost 7 bases to trimming and J lost 0 bases; unmatched junction nucleotides: 18. The CDR3 extends over 19 amino acids. Germline CDR1 SQVTM, CDR2 ANQGSEA. The CDR3 DNA reads as TGCAGCGCCGCGACCTTAACTAGCGGGGGGTCTTCTTACCAAGAGACCCAGTACTTC. Residues: CSAATLTSGGSSYQETQYF.

J is TRBJ1-1 and V is TRBV5-1, with unresolved D. CDR3 length: 13 residues. Trimming shortened V by 2 bases and J by 4 bases, and 9 bases separated the two germline ends. Germline V lookup: CDR1 SGHRS, CDR2 YFSETQ. CDR3 in amino acids: CASSLSKATEAFF. CDR3 DNA sequence: TGCGCCAGCAGCTTATCGAAGGCCACTGAAGCTTTCTTT.

V gene TRBV19 combines with J gene TRBJ1-5, with a weak D call TRBD1 (5 bases). The CDR3 length is 16 residues. With 3 bases removed from V and 7 bases from J, the gap between germline ends came to 19 bases. The germline gives CDR1 LNHDA, CDR2 SQIVND (reference sequence). CDR3 loop: CASSMIQGGLWQPQHF. The DNA for the CDR3 is TGTGCCAGTAGTATGATCCAGGGAGGGCTTTGGCAGCCCCAGCATTTT.

The chain carries TRBV13 and TRBJ2-5; 10 nucleotides line up with TRBD2. The germline V gene encodes CDR1 PRHDT and CDR2 FYEKMQ (reference sequence). CDR3 length: 19 amino acids. The V segment lost 0 bases and the J segment 1 base; nucleotides outside the gene matches: 11. The CDR3 here is CASSLGPSGSGGPQETQYF. The CDR3 DNA reads TGTGCCAGCAGCTTAGGCCCCTCCGGTAGCGGGGGGCCCCAAGAGACCCAGTACTTC.

This chain connects TRBV27 to TRBJ2-1; D uncertain. V lost 4 bases, J lost 10 bases, and 17 bases lay in between. Germline V CDR1 and CDR2: MNHEY, SMNVEV (reference sequence). This CDR3 is built from 14 residues. Here the CDR3 reads CASSSPDRGDEQFF. In nucleotides, the CDR3 is TGTGCCAGCAGTTCCCCGGACCGTGGTGACGAGCAGTTCTTC.

The rearrangement joins TRBV4-3 to TRBJ2-3; D ambiguous. Trimming stripped 2 bases from V and 6 bases from J, with 9 bases between. CDR3 size: 13 residues. Germline lookup yields CDR1 LGHNA and CDR2 YSLEER. CDR3 in amino acids: CASSQRLGDTQYF. The CDR3 DNA reads TGCGCCAGCAGCCAACGACTCGGGGATACGCAGTATTTT.

This clone was counted a few times. The CDR3 here is CASSPRDRGIYGYTF. The CDR3 nucleotides are TGTGCCAGCAGCCCCAGGGACAGGGGCATCTATGGCTACACCTTC. The J gene is TRBJ1-2, the V gene TRBV7-6; 10 positions match TRBD1. Trimming at V came to 5 bases and at J to 4 bases, leaving 7 bases not matched to a gene. There are 15 residues in the CDR3. The germline V gene has CDR1 SGHVS and CDR2 FNYEAQ.

The chain employs TRBV7-9 and TRBJ2-3; a possible D gene is TRBD2 (5 bases). Trimming stripped 1 base from V and 8 bases from J, with 10 bases between. The CDR3 loop spans 13 amino acids. From germline, CDR1 is SEHNR and CDR2 FQNEAQ (reference sequence). The CDR3 loop reads CASSLEGGGTQYF. CDR3 bases: TGTGCCAGCAGCTTAGAGGGTGGAGGTACGCAGTATTTT.

In its sample, this clone was seen a few times. The rearrangement joins TRBV5-1 to TRBJ1-1; no clear D. Germline V CDR1 and CDR2: SGHRS, YFSETQ. The CDR3 is made up of 13 amino acids. V lost 4 bases, J lost 3 bases, and 10 bases lay in between. The CDR3 is CASSPYPDTEAFF. The CDR3 DNA sequence: TGCGCCAGCAGCCCCTACCCGGACACTGAAGCTTTCTTT.

V gene TRBV29-1 combines with J gene TRBJ2-1; D unresolved. V lost 1 base and J lost 4, with 2 bases in between. CDR3 length equals 11 residues. Germline V CDR1 and CDR2: SQVTM, ANQGSEA. Here the CDR3 reads CSVEVYNEQFF. The CDR3, as DNA: TGCAGCGTTGAAGTTTACAATGAGCAGTTCTTC.

The chain carries TRBV10-2 and TRBJ1-5, with 8 bases matching TRBD1. The CDR3 is 13 amino acids. With 6 bases clipped from V and 7 bases from J, the junction kept 5 bases outside the gene matches. Germline V gene sequence: CDR1 WSHSY, CDR2 SAAADI. This CDR3 is CASSTGGKQPQHF. The CDR3 DNA reads TGCGCCAGCAGCACAGGGGGTAAACAGCCCCAGCATTTT.

This clone was detected only a few times. V and J are TRBV7-6 and TRBJ2-7, with 10 positions matching TRBD1. The CDR3 extends over 15 amino acids. Germline values: CDR1 SGHVS, CDR2 FNYEAQ. J lost 2 bases, V lost 3 bases, and 4 bases had no gene match. The DNA of the CDR3 is TGTGCCAGCAGCTTTGGGACAGGGGAGGCCTACGAGCAGTACTTC. It encodes CASSFGTGEAYEQYF.

The chain has TRBV5-6 and TRBJ1-1; possible D gene TRBD1, 5 bases. The germline CDR1 and CDR2 sequences are SGHDT and YYEEEE. The V gene lost 4 bases and the J gene lost 1 base, with 11 bases spanning the gap. The CDR3 is made up of 14 amino acids. CDR3 sequence (DNA): TGTGCCAGCAGCCCGACAGAACCGAACACTGAAGCTTTCTTT. This encodes CASSPTEPNTEAFF.

This clone was observed a single time. This sequence joins TRBV6-6 and TRBJ1-2; D gene uncertain. The CDR3 spans 13 residues. Trimming stripped 7 bases from V and 8 bases from J, with 17 bases between. Germline-derived CDR1 and CDR2 are MNHNY and SVGAGI (reference sequence). The CDR3 spells CASITGLGSGYTF. The CDR3 DNA reads as TGTGCCAGCATTACGGGCCTGGGTTCCGGCTACACCTTC.

This CDR3 reads CASSQRGGYEQYF. The CDR3 region has the DNA TGTGCCAGCAGCCAAAGGGGGGGATACGAGCAGTACTTC. V and J are TRBV7-3 and TRBJ2-7; weak D call: TRBD2 (7 bases). The length of the CDR3 is 13 residues. V was shortened by 5 bases and J by 4 bases, with 12 bases between the two germline ends. Per the germline V gene, CDR1 is SGHTA and CDR2 is FQGTGA.

The chain couples TRBV4-3 to TRBJ1-1; D gene ambiguous. The CDR3 runs to 13 residues. Germline lookup yields CDR1 LGHNA and CDR2 YSLEER. V dropped 2 bases and J dropped 7 bases, with 11 bases sitting between them. DNA of the CDR3: TGCGCCAGCAGCCAAAATCCGCAGCTTGAAGCTTTCTTT. It encodes CASSQNPQLEAFF.

The sample holds a few counts of this clone. The J gene is TRBJ2-3, the V gene TRBV4-1; tentative D call: TRBD1 (5 bases). The germline CDR1 and CDR2 sequences are MGHRA and YSYEKL. This CDR3 contains 17 residues. V shed 2 bases and J shed 0 bases, with 15 bases lying between them. The CDR3 here is CASSQTEGQRSTDTQYF. Written as DNA, the CDR3 is TGCGCCAGCAGCCAAACGGAAGGACAACGTAGCACAGATACGCAGTATTTT.

CDR3 region: CASSFADPNTEAFF. The CDR3 DNA reads as TGTGCCAGCAGCTTTGCAGACCCTAACACTGAAGCTTTCTTT. J is TRBJ1-1 and V is TRBV7-8; no clear D. V was clipped by 3 bases and J by 2 bases, with 10 bases between them. The CDR3 loop spans 14 amino acids. Germline CDR1 and CDR2: SGHVS and FQNEAQ.

The chain recombines TRBV7-6 with TRBJ2-3; perhaps D is TRBD1 or TRBD2 (6 bases each). CDR1 is SGHVS, CDR2 FNYEAQ, per germline. The CDR3 has 17 residues. Trimming cost V 6 bases and J 0 bases, with 19 bases left between them. CDR3 amino acids: CASSSLGGGDSTDTQYF. DNA for the CDR3: TGTGCCAGCAGTTCTTTAGGAGGGGGAGATAGCACAGATACGCAGTATTTT.

The genes are TRBV2 and TRBJ2-1, with 12 bases fitting TRBD2. There are 15 residues in the CDR3. Germline CDR1 and CDR2: SNHLY and FYNNEI. The V segment lost 5 bases and the J segment 5 bases; nucleotides outside the gene matches: 4. CDR3 nucleotide sequence: TGTGCCAGCAGTAGACTAGCGGGGGACAACAATGAGCAGTTCTTC. Protein sequence: CASSRLAGDNNEQFF. The entire variable domain, with the rest obtained from reference TRBV2 and TRBJ2-1, is as follows: EPEVTQTPSHQVTQMGQEVILRCVPISNHLYFYWYRQILGQKVEFLVSFYNNEISEKSEIFDDQFSVERPDGSNFTLKIRSTKLEDSAMYFCASSRLAGDNNEQFFGPGTRLTVL.

As for this clone: This same CDR3 is encoded by further DNA sequences in the sample. The J gene is TRBJ2-3, the V gene TRBV30; D is undetermined. Germline V gene sequence: CDR1 GTSNPN, CDR2 SVGIG (reference sequence). Trimming stripped 0 bases from V and 2 bases from J, with 0 bases between. The CDR3 contains 11 residues. CDR3 nucleotides: TGTGCCTGGAGTGTCACAGATACGCAGTATTTT. Protein: CAWSVTDTQYF. Complete variable domain (other parts from reference TRBV30 and TRBJ2-3): SQTIHQWPATLVQPVGSPLSLECTVEGTSNPNLYWYRQAAGRGLQLLFYSVGIGQISSEVPQNLSASRPQDRQFILSSKKLLLSDSGFYLCAWSVTDTQYFGPGTRLTVL.

The rearrangement uses TRBV27 and TRBJ1-6, with 9 bases fitting TRBD1. CDR1 is MNHEY and CDR2 is SMNVEV in the germline V gene (reference sequence). This CDR3 spans 14 amino acids. The V and J ends lost 7 bases and 7 bases, in that order; junction bases with no gene match: 5. The CDR3 reads CASTFTGGNSPLHF. As DNA, the CDR3 is TGTGCCAGCACATTCACAGGGGGCAATTCACCCCTCCACTTT.

This clone occurred a few times. CDR3 protein: CASSLGGGNYEQYF. In DNA, the CDR3 is TGTGCCAGCAGTTTGGGCGGCGGGAACTACGAGCAGTACTTC. J is TRBJ2-7 and V is TRBV27, with D possibly matching TRBD2 (6 bases). Germline values: CDR1 MNHEY, CDR2 SMNVEV (reference sequence). V shed 3 bases and J shed 3 bases, with 12 bases lying between them. The CDR3 length is 14 residues.

The chain is built from TRBV12-5 and TRBJ2-3, with D maybe TRBD2 (6 bases). This CDR3 contains 17 residues. V was pared by 3 bases and J by 2 bases, with 18 bases between. Germline CDR1 is LGHNT and CDR2 is FRNRAP. CDR3 loop: CASGFFGGLRVTDTQYF. CDR3 DNA: TGTGCTAGTGGTTTCTTCGGGGGATTGAGGGTCACAGATACGCAGTATTTT.

The rearrangement uses TRBV9 and TRBJ2-7, with 9 positions matching TRBD1. This CDR3 contains 15 residues. CDR1 is SGDLS and CDR2 is YYNGEE in the germline V gene. The V segment lost 3 bases and the J segment 6 bases; nucleotides outside the gene matches: 10. Here the CDR3 DNA reads TGTGCCAGCAGCGCCCGGACAGGGGAACACCGCGAGCAGTACTTC. Its translation: CASSARTGEHREQYF.

This clone appeared a single time. The CDR3 loop is CAWSPVGGGTEAFF. The CDR3 coding sequence is TGTGCCTGGAGTCCCGTAGGGGGGGGCACTGAAGCTTTCTTT. This chain connects TRBV30 to TRBJ1-1, with D possibly being TRBD1 (6 bases). V was trimmed by 2 bases and J by 4 bases, leaving 14 bases between them. The CDR3 runs 14 residues. Germline lookup yields CDR1 GTSNPN and CDR2 SVGIG (reference sequence).